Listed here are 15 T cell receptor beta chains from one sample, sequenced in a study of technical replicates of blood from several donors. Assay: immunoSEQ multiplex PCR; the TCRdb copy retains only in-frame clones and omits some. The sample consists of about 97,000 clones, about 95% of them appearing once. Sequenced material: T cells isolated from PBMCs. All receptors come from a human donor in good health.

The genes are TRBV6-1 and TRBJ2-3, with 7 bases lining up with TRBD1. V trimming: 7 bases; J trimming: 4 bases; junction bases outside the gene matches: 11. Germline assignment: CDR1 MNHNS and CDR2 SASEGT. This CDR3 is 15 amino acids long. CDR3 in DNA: TGTGCCAGCAACATAGGGACAGCCAACCCAGATACGCAGTATTTT. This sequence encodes CASNIGTANPDTQYF.

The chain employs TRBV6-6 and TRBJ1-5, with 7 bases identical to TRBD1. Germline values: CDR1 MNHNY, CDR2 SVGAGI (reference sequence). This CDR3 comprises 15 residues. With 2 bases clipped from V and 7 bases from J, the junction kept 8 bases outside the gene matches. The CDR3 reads CASSYGQAGGQPQHF. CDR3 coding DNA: TGTGCCAGCAGTTACGGACAGGCTGGAGGGCAGCCCCAGCATTTT.

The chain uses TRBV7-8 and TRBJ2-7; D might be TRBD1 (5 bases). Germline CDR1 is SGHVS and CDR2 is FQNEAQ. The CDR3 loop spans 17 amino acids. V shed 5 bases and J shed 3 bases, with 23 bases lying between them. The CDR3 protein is CASSPSRQRQIIYEQYF. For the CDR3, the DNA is TGTGCCAGCAGCCCTAGTCGACAGAGACAAATTATCTACGAGCAGTACTTC.

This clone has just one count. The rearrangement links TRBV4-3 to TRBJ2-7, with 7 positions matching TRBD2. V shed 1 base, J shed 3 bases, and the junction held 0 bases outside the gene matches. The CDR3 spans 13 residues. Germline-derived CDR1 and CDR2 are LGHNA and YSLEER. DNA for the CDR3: TGCGCCAGCAGCCAAGGCGGGAGCTACGAGCAGTACTTC. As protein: CASSQGGSYEQYF.

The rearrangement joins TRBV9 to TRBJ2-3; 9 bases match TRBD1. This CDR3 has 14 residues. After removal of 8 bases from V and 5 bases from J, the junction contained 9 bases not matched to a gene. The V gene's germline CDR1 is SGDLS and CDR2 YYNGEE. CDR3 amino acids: CASSNRGRVDTQYF. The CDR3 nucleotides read TGTGCCAGTTCTAACAGGGGGCGGGTAGATACGCAGTATTTT.

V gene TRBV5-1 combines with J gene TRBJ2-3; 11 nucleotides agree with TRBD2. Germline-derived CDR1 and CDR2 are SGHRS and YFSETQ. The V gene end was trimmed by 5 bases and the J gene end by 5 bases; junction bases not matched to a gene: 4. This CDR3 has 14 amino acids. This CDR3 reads CASRLAGEGDTQYF. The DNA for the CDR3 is TGCGCCAGCAGACTAGCGGGAGAAGGAGATACGCAGTATTTT.

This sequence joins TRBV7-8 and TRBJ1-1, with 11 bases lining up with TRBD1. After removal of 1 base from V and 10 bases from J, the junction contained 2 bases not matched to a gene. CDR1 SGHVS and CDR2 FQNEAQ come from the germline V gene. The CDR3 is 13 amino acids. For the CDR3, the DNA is TGTGCCAGCAGCTTAGGGGACAGGGGGGGAGCTTTCTTT. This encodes CASSLGDRGGAFF.

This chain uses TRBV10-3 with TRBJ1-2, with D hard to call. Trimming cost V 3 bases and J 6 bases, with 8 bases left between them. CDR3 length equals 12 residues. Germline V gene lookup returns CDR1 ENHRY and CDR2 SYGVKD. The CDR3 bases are TGTGCCATCAGTGATCCCGGGGATGGCTACACCTTC. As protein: CAISDPGDGYTF.

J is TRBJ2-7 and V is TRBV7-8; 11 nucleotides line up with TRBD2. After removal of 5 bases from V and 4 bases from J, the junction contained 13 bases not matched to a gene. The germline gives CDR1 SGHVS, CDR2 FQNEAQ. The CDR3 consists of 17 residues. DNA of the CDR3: TGTGCCAGCAGCCATCGACGACTAGCGGGACCTACATACGAGCAGTACTTC. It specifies CASSHRRLAGPTYEQYF. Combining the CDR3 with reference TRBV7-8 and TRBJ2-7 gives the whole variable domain GAGVSQSPRYKVAKRGQDVALRCDPISGHVSLFWYQQALGQGPEFLTYFQNEAQLDKSGLPSDRFFAERPEGSVSTLKIQRTQQEDSAVYLCASSHRRLAGPTYEQYFGPGTRLTVT.

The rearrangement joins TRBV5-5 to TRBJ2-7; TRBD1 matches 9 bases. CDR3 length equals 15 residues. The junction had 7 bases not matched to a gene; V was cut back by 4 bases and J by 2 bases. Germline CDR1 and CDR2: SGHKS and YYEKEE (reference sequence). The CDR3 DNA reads TGTGCCAGCAGCAGGGACAGGGTCACGGCCTACGAGCAGTACTTC. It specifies CASSRDRVTAYEQYF. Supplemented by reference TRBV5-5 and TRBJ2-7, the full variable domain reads DAGVTQSPTHLIKTRGQQVTLRCSPISGHKSVSWYQQVLGQGPQFIFQYYEKEERGRGNFPDRFSARQFPNYSSELNVNALLLGDSALYLCASSRDRVTAYEQYFGPGTRLTVT.

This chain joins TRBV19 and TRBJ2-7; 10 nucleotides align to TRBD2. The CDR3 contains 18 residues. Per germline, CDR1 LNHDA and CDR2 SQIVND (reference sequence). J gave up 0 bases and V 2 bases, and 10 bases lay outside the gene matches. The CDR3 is CASSISSGGLAFSYEQYF. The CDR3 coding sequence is TGTGCCAGTAGTATATCTAGTGGGGGACTAGCGTTCTCCTACGAGCAGTACTTC.

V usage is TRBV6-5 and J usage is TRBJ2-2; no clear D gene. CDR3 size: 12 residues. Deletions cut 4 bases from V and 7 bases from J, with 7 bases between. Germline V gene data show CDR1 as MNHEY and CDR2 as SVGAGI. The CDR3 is CASSSLYGELFF. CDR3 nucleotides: TGTGCCAGCAGTTCACTGTACGGGGAGCTGTTTTTT.

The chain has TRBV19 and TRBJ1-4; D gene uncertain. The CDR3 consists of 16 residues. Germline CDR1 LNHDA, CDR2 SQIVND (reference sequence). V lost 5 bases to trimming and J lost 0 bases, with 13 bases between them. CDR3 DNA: TGTGCCAGTAGTGTCCCTTTCGGGGCAACTAATGAAAAACTGTTTTTT. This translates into CASSVPFGATNEKLFF.

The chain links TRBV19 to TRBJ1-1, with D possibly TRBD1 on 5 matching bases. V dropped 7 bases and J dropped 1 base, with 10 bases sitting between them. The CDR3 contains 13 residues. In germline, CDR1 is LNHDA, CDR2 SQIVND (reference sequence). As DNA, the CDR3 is TGTGCCAGTATCTGGGGGGGGAACACTGAAGCTTTCTTT. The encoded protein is CASIWGGNTEAFF.

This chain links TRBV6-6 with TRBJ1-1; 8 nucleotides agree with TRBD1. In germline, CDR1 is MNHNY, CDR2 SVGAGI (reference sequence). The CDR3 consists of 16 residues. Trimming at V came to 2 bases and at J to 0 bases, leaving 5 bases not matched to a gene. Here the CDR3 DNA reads TGTGCCAGCAGTTACGGGACAGGTCTTATGAACACTGAAGCTTTCTTT. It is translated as CASSYGTGLMNTEAFF.